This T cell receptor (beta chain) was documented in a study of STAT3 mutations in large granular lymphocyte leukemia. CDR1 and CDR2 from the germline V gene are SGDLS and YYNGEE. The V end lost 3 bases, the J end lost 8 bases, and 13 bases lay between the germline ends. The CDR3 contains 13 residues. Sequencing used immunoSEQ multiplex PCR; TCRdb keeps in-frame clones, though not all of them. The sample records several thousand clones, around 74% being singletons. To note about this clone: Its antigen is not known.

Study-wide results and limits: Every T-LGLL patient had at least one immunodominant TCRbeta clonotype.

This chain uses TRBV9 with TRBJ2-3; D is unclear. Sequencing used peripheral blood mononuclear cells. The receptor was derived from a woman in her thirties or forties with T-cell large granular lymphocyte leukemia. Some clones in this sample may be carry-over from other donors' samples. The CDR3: CASSARVQGTQYF. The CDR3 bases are TGTGCCAGCAGCGCTAGGGTGCAAGGTACGCAGTATTTT.